This entry lists 11 T cell receptor beta chains sequenced from one sample in a study of T cell responses to AZD1222 COVID-19 vaccine. Measured with immunoSEQ multiplex PCR; TCRdb has only the in-frame clones, and not every one. The sample lists 110,000 to 150,000 clones, 93% occurring once. Sample: peripheral blood, taken on day 0 of AZD1222 vaccination. The source is an adult in good health.

The chain joins TRBV11-3 to TRBJ2-2, with 9 bases lining up with TRBD2. V was pared by 1 base and J by 4 bases, with 4 bases of the junction left unmatched. There are 16 residues in the CDR3. Per the germline V gene, CDR1 is SGHNT and CDR2 is YENEEA. The CDR3 protein is CASSLVAGALTGELFF. CDR3 DNA: TGTGCCAGCAGCTTAGTAGCGGGAGCGCTCACCGGGGAGCTGTTTTTT.

The rearrangement links TRBV5-1 to TRBJ1-6; possibly TRBD1 for D (5 bases). Trimming removed 0 bases from V and 7 bases from J, with 11 bases in between. Germline values: CDR1 SGHRS, CDR2 YFSETQ. The CDR3 totals 15 residues. DNA for the CDR3: TGCGCCAGCAGCTTGGAGGGGTTGGGCAATTCACCCCTCCACTTT. Its translation: CASSLEGLGNSPLHF.

This chain joins TRBV5-1 and TRBJ2-3, with 7 bases that match TRBD2. Germline V gene sequence: CDR1 SGHRS, CDR2 YFSETQ. Trimming removed 0 bases from V and 4 bases from J; junction bases left unmatched: 8. This CDR3 has 16 amino acids. For the CDR3, the DNA is TGCGCCAGCAGCTTGGTTGGGGGAGGGCCTTCAGATACGCAGTATTTT. Amino acid sequence: CASSLVGGGPSDTQYF.

The table lists this clone with a few counts. The chain combines TRBV5-1 with TRBJ1-2; D is undetermined. Germline V gene data show CDR1 as SGHRS and CDR2 as YFSETQ. The CDR3 extends over 12 amino acids. The V gene lost 7 bases and the J gene lost 6 bases, with 13 bases spanning the gap. CDR3 region: CASAQNNNGYTF. The CDR3 coding sequence is TGCGCCAGCGCTCAGAACAACAATGGCTACACCTTC. The variable domain in full, completed from reference TRBV5-1 and TRBJ1-2, reads KAGVTQTPRYLIKTRGQQVTLSCSPISGHRSVSWYQQTPGQGLQFLFEYFSETQRNKGNFPGRFSGRQFSNSRSEMNVSTLELGDSALYLCASAQNNNGYTFGSGTRLTVV.

The V call is TRBV2, the J call TRBJ1-5; D perhaps matches TRBD1 (5 bases). V lost 5 bases to trimming and J lost 5 bases, with 22 bases between them. In germline, CDR1 is SNHLY, CDR2 FYNNEI. There are 17 residues in the CDR3. The CDR3 is CASSRLSGTWNHQPQHF. CDR3 sequence (DNA): TGTGCCAGCAGTCGACTTTCCGGGACGTGGAACCATCAGCCCCAGCATTTT.

This chain uses TRBV27 with TRBJ1-5; no clear D gene. With 2 bases removed from V and 3 bases from J, the gap between germline ends came to 14 bases. There are 16 residues in the CDR3. CDR1 is MNHEY, CDR2 SMNVEV, per germline (reference sequence). The CDR3 region has the DNA TGTGCCAGCAGTTTAGAGTTCGGCACTAACAATCAGCCCCAGCATTTT. This translates into CASSLEFGTNNQPQHF.

The chain is built from TRBV7-2 and TRBJ2-7, with a tentative D call TRBD1 (6 bases). The V and J ends lost 3 bases and 4 bases respectively, with 16 bases between them. In germline, CDR1 is SGHTA, CDR2 FQGNSA. The CDR3 totals 15 residues. The CDR3 DNA reads as TGTGCCAGCAGCTTCGTGCCGGGACAACGATACGAGCAGTACTTC. Translation gives CASSFVPGQRYEQYF.

The chain joins TRBV7-2 to TRBJ2-1, with D possibly TRBD2 on 6 matching bases. The CDR3 contains 14 residues. In germline, CDR1 is SGHTA, CDR2 FQGNSA. V lost 6 bases and J 4 bases, leaving 13 bases between the germline ends. The chain's CDR3 is CASRPGLIYNEQFF. The CDR3 nucleotides are TGTGCCAGCAGACCGGGACTGATTTACAATGAGCAGTTCTTC.

This clone was seen just once. V gene TRBV6-1 combines with J gene TRBJ2-7; TRBD1 matches at 7 bases. CDR3 length: 15 amino acids. Per the germline V gene, CDR1 is MNHNS and CDR2 is SASEGT. The V gene end was trimmed by 2 bases and the J gene end by 2 bases; junction bases not matched to a gene: 6. The CDR3 protein is CASSESGQIPYEQYF. The DNA of the CDR3 is TGTGCCAGCAGTGAATCGGGACAGATACCCTACGAGCAGTACTTC.

V is TRBV24-1 and J is TRBJ1-2, with D perhaps TRBD1 (5 bases). The CDR3 length is 13 residues. Deletions cut 5 bases from V and 4 bases from J, with 10 bases between. CDR1 and CDR2 from the germline V gene are KGHDR and SFDVKD. The CDR3 here is CATSAGGGYGYTF. The DNA of the CDR3 is TGTGCCACCAGTGCGGGGGGAGGCTATGGCTACACCTTC.

This chain links TRBV29-1 with TRBJ1-1; no definite D call. Per germline, CDR1 SQVTM and CDR2 ANQGSEA. V was clipped by 7 bases and J by 3 bases, with 12 bases between them. The CDR3 is 12 residues long. This CDR3 is CSGAVDYTEAFF. CDR3 sequence (DNA): TGCAGCGGGGCGGTGGATTACACTGAAGCTTTCTTT.